Each of the 28 T cell receptor beta chains below was sequenced from the same sample in a study of immune aging and cytomegalovirus after organ transplant. Antigens for these TCRs are unknown. The time point was: five sample-tagged time points from pre-transplant (day -1) to day 368 post-transplant, pooled. A microwell BD Rhapsody targeted mRNA and AbSeq workflow captured the cells and built the libraries. TCRdb re-derived calls from the single-cell sequencing reads in MiXCR, one entry per CDR3 protein. The data hold roughly 20,000 distinct CDR3 sequences, with around 34% observed a single time. The sample was CMV peptide-activated CD4+ and CD8+ T cells sorted from blood, taken at five time points, pooled. Specified subset: sorted CD8+CD137+ and CD4+CD154+ T cells after more than 9 h CMV IE-1 peptide stimulation. The origin of the receptors is a female donor who had a heart transplant and CMV viremia.

This clonotype rates as medium-sized (0.01 to 0.1%). This sequence joins TRBV2 and TRBJ1-5, with 7 bases identical to TRBD1. The CDR3 sequence is 14 residues long. The germline gives CDR1 SNHLY, CDR2 FYNNEI. V shed 6 bases, J shed 7 bases, and the junction held 9 bases outside the gene matches. The CDR3 DNA follows: TGTGCCAGCAGACGAGGGGGCGCAGGACAGCCCCAGCATTTT. This gives the protein CASRRGGAGQPQHF.

Turning to this clonotype: The CDR3 end shows no conserved phenylalanine or tryptophan, and so a read error is likely. The chain is built from TRBV7-8 and TRBJ2-2; D is ambiguous. Germline lookup yields CDR1 SGHVS and CDR2 FQNEAQ. CDR3 length: 14 amino acids. The CDR3 sequence is CASSLGSKTGELFL. In DNA form, the CDR3 reads TGTGCCAGCAGCTTGGGTTCGAAAACCGGGGAGCTGTTTCTT.

The table lists this clonotype with many counts. This chain's CDR3 is CASTGFLGVNTGELFF. CDR3 in DNA: TGTGCCAGCACGGGATTTCTCGGGGTTAACACCGGGGAGCTGTTTTTT. The chain joins TRBV2 to TRBJ2-2, with a possible D match to TRBD2 (5 bases). The CDR3 sequence is 16 residues long. Trimming took 7 bases from V and 2 from J, leaving 17 bases between them. The germline gives CDR1 SNHLY, CDR2 FYNNEI.

This clonotype was detected many times. J is TRBJ1-6 and V is TRBV28, with unresolved D. V lost 2 bases and J 4 bases, leaving 9 bases between the germline ends. From germline, CDR1 is MDHEN and CDR2 SYDVKM. This CDR3 is built from 15 residues. The CDR3 loop is CASSLTRYYNSPLHF. CDR3 DNA: TGTGCCAGCAGTTTAACCCGGTATTATAATTCACCCCTCCACTTT.

This clonotype was seen a handful of times. V and J are TRBV28 and TRBJ2-5, with 9 bases matching TRBD1. V gave up 5 bases and J gave up 5 bases; unmatched junction bases: 12. The CDR3 is 16 residues long. CDR1 is MDHEN, CDR2 SYDVKM, per germline. DNA of the CDR3: TGTGCCAGCAGTGGATCAACAGGGGGCCTGCAGGAGACCCAGTACTTC. Residues: CASSGSTGGLQETQYF.

The chain is built from TRBV11-2 and TRBJ2-1; D tentatively fits TRBD1 or TRBD2 (5 bases each). The germline gives CDR1 SGHAT, CDR2 FQNNGV. This CDR3 has 16 amino acids. V lost 0 bases and J lost 5, with 14 bases in between. The CDR3 DNA follows: TGTGCCAGCAGCTTAGACCCCGGGACGAGGAACAATGAGCAGTTCTTC. Its protein product is CASSLDPGTRNNEQFF.

In this sample, this clonotype turned up many times. CDR3 in amino acids: CASSQDYHQPQHF. CDR3 DNA: TGTGCCAGCAGCCAAGATTACCATCAGCCCCAGCATTTT. The rearrangement uses TRBV14 and TRBJ1-5; D unresolved. This CDR3 has 13 amino acids. The germline CDR1 and CDR2 sequences are SGHDN and FVKESK. Trimming cost V 0 bases and J 5 bases, with 5 bases left between them.

This chain uses TRBV19 with TRBJ1-2; possibly TRBD1 for D (6 bases). This CDR3 has 13 residues. The V gene's germline CDR1 is LNHDA and CDR2 SQIVND (reference sequence). V lost 10 bases and J lost 2, with 14 bases in between. CDR3 in amino acids: CANAQGINYGYTF. For the CDR3, the DNA is TGTGCCAATGCACAGGGAATCAACTATGGCTACACCTTC.

There are a few counts of this clonotype. The V gene is TRBV7-9, the J gene TRBJ2-7, with TRBD1 identical over 7 bases. With V trimmed by 5 bases and J by 2 bases, 9 bases remained unmatched. The CDR3 is 15 residues long. CDR1 is SEHNR, CDR2 FQNEAQ, per germline (reference sequence). The CDR3 DNA reads as TGTGCCAGCAGCAAGGTTCCCGGGACAGCCTACGAGCAGTACTTC. Its protein product is CASSKVPGTAYEQYF. Full variable domain (remainder filled in from reference TRBV7-9 and TRBJ2-7): DTGVSQNPRHKITKRGQNVTFRCDPISEHNRLYWYRQTLGQGPEFLTYFQNEAQLEKSRLLSDRFSAERPKGSFSTLEIQRTEQGDSAMYLCASSKVPGTAYEQYFGPGTRLTVT.

The chain combines TRBV6-5 with TRBJ2-7, with 14 nucleotides matching TRBD2. The J segment lost 3 bases and the V segment lost 2 bases, leaving 3 bases of the junction unmatched. This CDR3 is 16 amino acids long. The V gene's germline CDR1 is MNHEY and CDR2 SVGAGI. DNA for the CDR3: TGTGCCAGCAGTTACGATGGGACTAGCGGGAGCTACGAGCAGTACTTC. Protein product: CASSYDGTSGSYEQYF.

This chain links TRBV4-1 with TRBJ2-7, with a tentative D call TRBD1 (5 bases). V was shortened by 4 bases and J by 6 bases, with 19 bases between the two germline ends. The germline gives CDR1 MGHRA, CDR2 YSYEKL. The CDR3 loop spans 15 amino acids. The CDR3 DNA reads as TGCGCCAGCAGCCCCGGACAAGGGGAAATAGGCGAGCAGTACTTC. Its translation is CASSPGQGEIGEQYF.

The genes are TRBV20-1 and TRBJ1-3, with a weak D call TRBD1 (6 bases). The CDR3 spans 14 residues. Trimming stripped 1 base from V and 4 bases from J, with 11 bases between. The germline CDR1 and CDR2 sequences are DFQATT and SNEGSKA (reference sequence). DNA of the CDR3: TGCAGTGCTAGAGGCGGGGGGGCCGGAAACACCATATATTTT. This codes for CSARGGGAGNTIYF.

The CDR3 sequence is CASSKDRGNEQFF. The CDR3 DNA is TGTGCCAGCTCAAAGGACAGGGGAAATGAGCAGTTCTTC. The V call is TRBV18, the J call TRBJ2-1; 9 nucleotides line up with TRBD1. Germline CDR1 is KGHSH and CDR2 is LQKENI. J lost 7 bases, V lost 5 bases, and 3 bases had no gene match. The CDR3 extends over 13 amino acids.

This clonotype was detected only once. A junction boundary mismatches the germline segment, possibly from a read error. The chain recombines TRBV2 with TRBJ2-1, with D tentatively TRBD1 (5 bases). Per germline, CDR1 SNHLY and CDR2 FYNNEI. The CDR3 runs 17 residues. The CDR3 protein is CTSSERLVTGIYDKQFF. As DNA, the CDR3 is TGTACCAGCAGTGAGAGGTTGGTAACAGGAATCTACGATAAGCAGTTCTTC. Full variable domain (remainder filled in from reference TRBV2 and TRBJ2-1): EPEVTQTPSHQVTQMGQEVILRCVPISNHLYFYWYRQILGQKVEFLVSFYNNEISEKSEIFDDQFSVERPDGSNFTLKIRSTKLEDSAMYFCTSSERLVTGIYDKQFFGPGTRLTVL.

This clonotype has more than one count but fewer than ten. CDR3 nucleotides: TGTGCCAGCAGCTACATAACCTCCTACAATGAGCAGTTCTTC. This gives the protein CASSYITSYNEQFF. The chain links TRBV5-5 to TRBJ2-1; no reliable D call. The CDR3 loop spans 14 amino acids. CDR1 SGHKS and CDR2 YYEKEE come from the germline V gene (reference sequence). V gave up 3 bases and J gave up 0 bases, with 7 bases separating them.

The chain combines TRBV10-3 with TRBJ2-5, with TRBD2 matching 14 bases. This CDR3 comprises 20 residues. V was clipped by 8 bases and J by 5 bases; unmatched bases: 22. In germline, CDR1 is ENHRY, CDR2 SYGVKD. The CDR3 nucleotides read TGTGCCATCCGCGCTTCCGAAAGGGGACTAGCGGGAGTCACGGGGGAGACCCAGTACTTC. It encodes CAIRASERGLAGVTGETQYF.

By share of the sample, this clonotype is medium-sized. This chain connects TRBV25-1 to TRBJ2-1; D may be TRBD1 (6 bases). V was clipped by 1 base and J by 7 bases, with 17 bases between them. The germline V gene encodes CDR1 MGHDK and CDR2 SYGVNS. This CDR3 is built from 16 residues. The CDR3 is CASSESKQGMWNEQFF. DNA of the CDR3: TGTGCCAGCAGTGAATCTAAACAGGGTATGTGGAATGAGCAGTTCTTC.

This clonotype showed up just a few times. The rearrangement joins TRBV25-1 to TRBJ2-3; D not resolved. V was pared by 5 bases and J by 4 bases, with 13 bases between. Germline V gene data show CDR1 as MGHDK and CDR2 as SYGVNS. This CDR3 is built from 14 residues. DNA for the CDR3: TGTGCCAGCAGTCCCTGGACCGGGCCAGATACGCAGTATTTT. Translation gives CASSPWTGPDTQYF.

This sequence joins TRBV30 and TRBJ1-2; possible D gene TRBD1, 5 bases. The V gene's germline CDR1 is GTSNPN and CDR2 SVGIG (reference sequence). This CDR3 comprises 15 residues. V lost 2 bases and J 4 bases, leaving 17 bases between the germline ends. The CDR3 is CAWSPRGGAAYGYTF. Written as DNA, the CDR3 is TGTGCCTGGAGTCCCCGGGGAGGGGCTGCCTATGGCTACACCTTC.

The V call is TRBV11-2, the J call TRBJ1-1, with no clear D. Trimming pared 2 bases from V and 1 base from J, leaving 11 bases between. Germline loops: CDR1 SGHAT, CDR2 FQNNGV. This CDR3 spans 15 amino acids. The CDR3 DNA sequence: TGTGCCAGCAGCTTAATAGGGCTCCAGAACACTGAAGCTTTCTTT. Its translation is CASSLIGLQNTEAFF. The full variable domain, its missing parts supplied by reference TRBV11-2 and TRBJ1-1, is EAGVAQSPRYKIIEKRQSVAFWCNPISGHATLYWYQQILGQGPKLLIQFQNNGVVDDSQLPKDRFSAERLKGVDSTLKIQPAKLEDSAVYLCASSLIGLQNTEAFFGQGTRLTVV.

This clonotype was recorded a few times. This chain joins TRBV18 and TRBJ2-1; 9 nucleotides match TRBD2. CDR3 size: 13 residues. The germline V gene has CDR1 KGHSH and CDR2 LQKENI. Trimming removed 3 bases from V and 8 bases from J; junction bases left unmatched: 2. The CDR3 is CASSPGLAHEQFF. CDR3 sequence (DNA): TGTGCCAGCTCACCGGGACTAGCCCATGAGCAGTTCTTC. The full variable domain, completed using reference TRBV18 and TRBJ2-1, is NAGVMQNPRHLVRRRGQEARLRCSPMKGHSHVYWYRQLPEEGLKFMVYLQKENIIDESGMPKERFSAEFPKEGPSILRIQQVVRGDSAAYFCASSPGLAHEQFFGPGTRLTVL.

In this sample, this clonotype turned up a few times. This rearrangement joins TRBV9 to TRBJ2-1; 7 bases align to TRBD2. The CDR3 sequence is 18 residues long. V shed 0 bases, J shed 2 bases, and the junction held 11 bases outside the gene matches. The germline V gene has CDR1 SGDLS and CDR2 YYNGEE. The CDR3 is CASSVGTGAGTAYNEQFF. In nucleotides, the CDR3 is TGTGCCAGCAGCGTAGGGACGGGAGCGGGAACGGCCTACAATGAGCAGTTCTTC.

The V and J genes are TRBV7-2 and TRBJ2-5; D remains unclear. Trimming removed 3 bases at V and 5 bases at J, with 7 bases between. CDR3 length: 12 residues. The germline gives CDR1 SGHTA, CDR2 FQGNSA. The CDR3 sequence: CASSFGRETQYF. The CDR3 nucleotides are TGTGCCAGCAGCTTCGGAAGGGAGACCCAGTACTTC.

The chain is built from TRBV2 and TRBJ2-6; TRBD2 might be the D (7 bases). Trimming removed 9 bases at V and 2 bases at J, with 14 bases between. Per the germline V gene, CDR1 is SNHLY and CDR2 is FYNNEI. The CDR3 consists of 15 residues. The CDR3 nucleotides read TGTGCCAGGGAGGGCGGGGGCGCTGGGGCCAACGTCCTGACTTTC. Its translation: CAREGGGAGANVLTF.

Ten or more counts support this clonotype. The chain links TRBV11-2 to TRBJ1-2, with 9 bases fitting TRBD1. The CDR3 totals 15 residues. Germline V gives CDR1 SGHAT, CDR2 FQNNGV. Trimming took 0 bases from V and 8 from J; bases not matched to a gene: 7. The CDR3 sequence is CASSLEPGTGKGYTF. Here the CDR3 DNA reads TGTGCCAGCAGCTTAGAACCAGGGACAGGGAAAGGCTACACCTTC.

The chain uses TRBV4-2 and TRBJ2-7; 7 bases match TRBD2. Germline assignment: CDR1 LGHNA and CDR2 YNFKEQ. CDR3 length: 17 amino acids. With 4 bases clipped from V and 1 base from J, the junction kept 13 bases outside the gene matches. The CDR3 coding sequence is TGTGCCAGCAGCCCCCAACAGATAGCGGGCGGTTCCTACGAGCAGTACTTC. Amino acids: CASSPQQIAGGSYEQYF.

This clonotype was observed many times. The chain employs TRBV27 and TRBJ1-3; D unclear. V was trimmed by 8 bases and J by 3 bases, leaving 14 bases between them. Germline-derived CDR1 and CDR2 are MNHEY and SMNVEV (reference sequence). The CDR3 sequence is 14 residues long. The CDR3 protein is CASRALSFGNTIYF. The CDR3, as DNA: TGTGCCAGCCGGGCCTTAAGCTTTGGAAACACCATATATTTT.

In this sample, this clonotype turned up a few times. This chain links TRBV7-2 with TRBJ2-7, with TRBD2 matching 7 bases. The germline V gene has CDR1 SGHTA and CDR2 FQGNSA. CDR3 length: 15 residues. Germline trimming cut 0 bases from V and 4 bases from J; bases unmatched to any gene: 6. CDR3 residues: CASSLAAGEVYEQYF. In DNA form, the CDR3 reads TGTGCCAGCAGCTTAGCCGCGGGGGAAGTATACGAGCAGTACTTC.